The clone carrying this TCR beta chain was picked up a small number of times. The antigen is not known. This record comes from a study of T-cell memory formation after mild COVID-19. Study summary: Clusters were largely donor specific.

Study-level results: Contracting CD4+ clones were located mainly in CM and EM, and CD8+ clones in EMRA.

UMIs and sample barcodes were carried by the TCR alpha and TCR beta cDNA libraries that 5'RACE produced using constant-segment primers. TCRdb fed the 5' RACE reads into MiXCR, producing one record per CDR3 protein. This sample has 250,000 to 300,000 distinct CDR3 sequences; about 15% occur once, and the top ten carry 22%. The junction had 11 bases not matched to a gene; V was cut back by 1 base and J by 10 bases. From germline, CDR1 is LGHDT and CDR2 YNNKEL (reference sequence). The CDR3 has 16 amino acids. The rearrangement links TRBV3-1 to TRBJ1-1; TRBD1 aligns across 11 bases. The sequencing sample was made of PBMCs or a T cell subset sorted from them (not recorded which). This sequence originates from a man between 18 and 29 years old who had mild COVID-19 (a few samples of this study predate the infection). Cell type and time point are not known. Written as DNA, the CDR3 is TGTGCCAGCAGCCAAGCCGGGACAGGGGGTTCTTCGGGAGCTTTCTTT. It is translated as CASSQAGTGGSSGAFF.